This T cell receptor beta chain emerged from a study of persistence of HIV-infected CD4 T cells. Cells were stimulated nonspecifically with anti-CD3/anti-CD28 magnetic beads. Sorting selected CD4+ T cells upregulating both CD40 ligand and CD69. To note about this clone: Its target is not known.

Sequencing used immunoSEQ version 4 in survey mode. The table came from immunoSEQ multiplex PCR; TCRdb's copy has only in-frame clones and leaves some out. The sample yields 40,000 to 55,000 clones, more than 80% seen once. The sequence came from an adult woman with HIV who was CMV-seropositive. The sample here was CD4+ T cells sorted from PBMCs after 18-hour stimulation, taken from a patient who received antiretroviral therapy.

The CDR3 nucleotides read TGTGCCAGTCACCCTCGGGATTCAAGCAATCAGCCCCAGCATTTT. It is translated as CASHPRDSSNQPQHF. The rearrangement links TRBV28 to TRBJ1-5; D gene uncertain. Deletions cut 9 bases from V and 1 base from J, with 16 bases between. The germline V gene encodes CDR1 MDHEN and CDR2 SYDVKM. The CDR3 is 15 residues long.